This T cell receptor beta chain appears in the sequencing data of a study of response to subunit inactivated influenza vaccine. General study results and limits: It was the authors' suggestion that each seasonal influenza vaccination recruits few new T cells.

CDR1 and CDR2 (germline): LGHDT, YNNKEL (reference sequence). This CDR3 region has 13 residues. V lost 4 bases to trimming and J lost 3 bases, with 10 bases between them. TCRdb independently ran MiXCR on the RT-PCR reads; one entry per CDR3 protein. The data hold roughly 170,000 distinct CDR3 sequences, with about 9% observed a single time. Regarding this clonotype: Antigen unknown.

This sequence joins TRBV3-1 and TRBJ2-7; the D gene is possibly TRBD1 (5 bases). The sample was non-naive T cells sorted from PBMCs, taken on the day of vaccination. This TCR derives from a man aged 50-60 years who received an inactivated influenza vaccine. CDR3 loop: CASSPNRIYEQYF. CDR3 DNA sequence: TGTGCCAGCAGCCCGAACAGGATCTACGAGCAGTACTTC.